Each of the 8 T cell receptor beta chains below was sequenced from the same sample in a study of blood T cell repertoires in COVID-19. TCRdb's copy holds only in-frame clones and misses some; the assay was immunoSEQ multiplex PCR. The sample shows around 350,000 clones, around 84% of them seen only once. Sequencing was done on a sample of peripheral blood. These TCRs come from a human donor in a cohort sampled during active COVID-19.

The genes are TRBV6-2 or TRBV6-3 and TRBJ1-1, with 9 bases aligning to TRBD1. There are 12 residues in the CDR3. Germline loops: CDR1 MNHEY, CDR2 SVGEGT. V lost 6 bases, J lost 8 bases, and 4 bases stayed unmatched. CDR3 loop: CASSIDRGEAFF. The CDR3 DNA follows: TGTGCCAGCAGCATCGACAGGGGGGAAGCTTTCTTT.

This chain links TRBV18 with TRBJ1-3, with D perhaps matching TRBD1 (6 bases). The CDR3 is made up of 15 amino acids. The germline CDR1 and CDR2 sequences are KGHSH and LQKENI. V was cut by 5 bases and J by 0 bases, with 11 bases left in between. CDR3 coding DNA: TGTGCCAGCTCATCCCAGGGGACCTCTGGAAACACCATATATTTT. The encoded protein is CASSSQGTSGNTIYF.

The gene calls are TRBV9 and TRBJ2-5, with TRBD1 identical over 8 bases. The CDR3 length is 15 residues. Germline V gives CDR1 SGDLS, CDR2 YYNGEE. The ends lost 0 bases at V and 3 bases at J; junction bases unmatched: 4. CDR3 sequence: CASSVVGTGEETQYF. CDR3 coding DNA: TGTGCCAGCAGCGTAGTCGGGACAGGCGAAGAGACCCAGTACTTC.

The chain uses TRBV5-1 and TRBJ1-1, with a possible D match to TRBD1 (6 bases). The CDR3 runs to 14 residues. The germline V gene encodes CDR1 SGHRS and CDR2 YFSETQ. Trimming removed 4 bases from V and 8 bases from J, with 18 bases in between. CDR3 nucleotides: TGCGCCAGCAGCCAAGGACAGTCCTATGTAGAAGCTTTCTTT. This sequence encodes CASSQGQSYVEAFF. Variable domain in full (rest from reference TRBV5-1 and TRBJ1-1): KAGVTQTPRYLIKTRGQQVTLSCSPISGHRSVSWYQQTPGQGLQFLFEYFSETQRNKGNFPGRFSGRQFSNSRSEMNVSTLELGDSALYLCASSQGQSYVEAFFGQGTRLTVV.

The chain recombines TRBV30 with TRBJ1-6; tentative D call: TRBD1 (6 bases). The CDR3 has 14 residues. Trimming took off 3 bases at V and 7 bases at J, with 13 bases between the two ends. Per germline, CDR1 GTSNPN and CDR2 SVGIG (reference sequence). CDR3 protein: CAWRKQGINSPLHF. DNA for the CDR3: TGTGCCTGGAGAAAACAGGGCATCAATTCACCCCTCCACTTT.

The gene calls are TRBV28 and TRBJ2-3; the D gene is possibly TRBD1 (6 bases). This CDR3 has 14 amino acids. Germline lookup yields CDR1 MDHEN and CDR2 SYDVKM. The ends were cut back, 2 bases at V and 2 bases at J, with 8 bases in the middle. For the CDR3, the DNA is TGTGCCAGCAGTTTAGGGGGCACCACAGATACGCAGTATTTT. Translation: CASSLGGTTDTQYF.

The chain uses TRBV19 and TRBJ1-2; 9 bases line up with TRBD1. Germline CDR1 is LNHDA and CDR2 is SQIVND (reference sequence). The CDR3 is made up of 15 amino acids. V shed 4 bases, J shed 3 bases, and the junction held 6 bases outside the gene matches. The DNA for the CDR3 is TGTGCCAGTAGTACCCCGACAGGGGGGGACTATGGCTACACCTTC. Translated: CASSTPTGGDYGYTF.

The CDR3 nucleotides are TGTGCCAGCAGCCAATTGAGGTCTCTGGTCGAGACCCAGTACTTC. This gives the protein CASSQLRSLVETQYF. The rearrangement links TRBV3-1 (or the pseudogene TRBV3-2) to TRBJ2-5; D unresolved. The V gene lost 2 bases and the J gene lost 5 bases, with 15 bases spanning the gap. Germline V gives CDR1 LGHDT, CDR2 YNNKEL (reference sequence). The CDR3 extends over 15 amino acids.